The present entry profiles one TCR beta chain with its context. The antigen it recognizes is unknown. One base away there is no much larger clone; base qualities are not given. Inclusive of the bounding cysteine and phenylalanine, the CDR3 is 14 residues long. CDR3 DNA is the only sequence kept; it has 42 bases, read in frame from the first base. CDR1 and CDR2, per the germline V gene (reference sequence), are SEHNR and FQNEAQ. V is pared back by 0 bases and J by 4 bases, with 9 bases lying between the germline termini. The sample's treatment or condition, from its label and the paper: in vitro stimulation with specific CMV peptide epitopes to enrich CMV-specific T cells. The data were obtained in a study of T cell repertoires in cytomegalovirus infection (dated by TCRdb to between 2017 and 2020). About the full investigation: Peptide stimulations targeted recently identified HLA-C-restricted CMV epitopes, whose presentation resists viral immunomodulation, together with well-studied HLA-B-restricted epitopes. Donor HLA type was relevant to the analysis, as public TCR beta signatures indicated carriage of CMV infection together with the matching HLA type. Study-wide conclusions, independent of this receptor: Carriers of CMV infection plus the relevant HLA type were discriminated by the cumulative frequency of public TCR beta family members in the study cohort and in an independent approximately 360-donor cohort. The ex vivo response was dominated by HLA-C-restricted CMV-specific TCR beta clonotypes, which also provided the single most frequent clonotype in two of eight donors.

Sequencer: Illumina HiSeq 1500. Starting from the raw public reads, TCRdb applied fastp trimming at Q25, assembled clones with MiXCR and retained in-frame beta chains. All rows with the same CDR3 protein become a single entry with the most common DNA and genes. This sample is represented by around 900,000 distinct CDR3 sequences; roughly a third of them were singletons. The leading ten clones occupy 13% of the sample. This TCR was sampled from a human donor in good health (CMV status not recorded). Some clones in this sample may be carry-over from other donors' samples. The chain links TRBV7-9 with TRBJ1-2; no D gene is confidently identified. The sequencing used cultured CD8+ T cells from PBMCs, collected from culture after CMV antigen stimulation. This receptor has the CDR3 CASSLAGQVYGYTF. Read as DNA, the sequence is TGTGCCAGCAGCTTAGCCGGCCAGGTCTATGGCTACACCTTC. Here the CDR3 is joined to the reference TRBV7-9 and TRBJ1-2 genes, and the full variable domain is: DTGVSQNPRHKITKRGQNVTFRCDPISEHNRLYWYRQTLGQGPEFLTYFQNEAQLEKSRLLSDRFSAERPKGSFSTLEIQRTEQGDSAMYLCASSLAGQVYGYTFGSGTRLTVV.